This T cell receptor beta chain was identified during a study of control samples from healthy donors and cancer patients. Measured with immunoSEQ multiplex PCR; TCRdb has only the in-frame clones, and not every one. The table includes some 150,000 clones, 94% detected once. The CDR3 is 12 residues long. Looked up from germline, CDR1 is SQVTM and CDR2 is ANQGSEA. Sequencing was performed on blood. The sequence was collected from a man aged 40-55 years in good health. The V and J genes are TRBV29-1 and TRBJ1-1; D not resolved. This CDR3 reads CTERRLNTEAFF. The CDR3, as DNA: TGCACCGAACGACGGCTGAACACTGAAGCTTTCTTT.